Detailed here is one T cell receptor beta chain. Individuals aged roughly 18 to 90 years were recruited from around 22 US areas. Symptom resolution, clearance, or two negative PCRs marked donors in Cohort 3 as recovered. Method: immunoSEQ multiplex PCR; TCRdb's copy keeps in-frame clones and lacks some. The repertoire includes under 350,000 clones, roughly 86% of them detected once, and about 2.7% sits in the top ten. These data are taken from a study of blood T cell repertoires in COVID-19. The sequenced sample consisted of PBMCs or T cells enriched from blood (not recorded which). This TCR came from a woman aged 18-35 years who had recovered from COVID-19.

The CDR3 region is CASSLVPRRHRDTEAFF. CDR3 nucleotide sequence: TGTGCCAGCAGCTTAGTCCCCCGTCGCCATCGGGACACTGAAGCTTTCTTT. The chain carries TRBV11-2 and TRBJ1-1; D not resolved. The CDR3 covers 17 residues. Germline values: CDR1 SGHAT, CDR2 FQNNGV. The ends were cut back, 1 base at V and 3 bases at J, with 18 bases in the middle.